This T cell receptor beta chain was captured by sequencing in a study of radiotherapy plus CTLA-4 blockade in lung cancer. Study-level information: Objective responses were recorded in about a sixth of patients, with disease control recorded in 25% to 35%. Study results and caveats: Reportedly, early blood T cell clone dynamics best predicted response, with interferon-beta.

Germline-derived CDR1 and CDR2 are SEHNR and FQNEAQ (reference sequence). CDR3 length equals 11 residues. The V end lost 5 bases, the J end lost 13 bases, and 11 bases lay between the germline ends. This clone turned up a few times. Its target is not known. Patients in the study, people with chemo-refractory metastatic non-small-cell lung cancer, received focal radiation plus ipilimumab CTLA-4 blockade. Some clones are missing from TCRdb's copy, which holds only in-frame ones; the method was immunoSEQ multiplex PCR. The repertoire consists of about 80,000 clones, with around 79% occurring once and the leading ten covering 22%.

This chain joins TRBV7-9 and TRBJ1-4; no clear D gene. The clonotype was recovered from a human donor with non-small cell lung cancer whose response to radiotherapy plus ipilimumab could not be evaluated. Some clones in this sample may be carry-over from other donors' samples. This specimen consisted of peripheral blood, obtained from a patient treated with radiotherapy plus ipilimumab. The CDR3 DNA reads as TGTGCCAGCAGCGGAGGAGGTAGACTGTTTTTT. This translates into CASSGGGRLFF.